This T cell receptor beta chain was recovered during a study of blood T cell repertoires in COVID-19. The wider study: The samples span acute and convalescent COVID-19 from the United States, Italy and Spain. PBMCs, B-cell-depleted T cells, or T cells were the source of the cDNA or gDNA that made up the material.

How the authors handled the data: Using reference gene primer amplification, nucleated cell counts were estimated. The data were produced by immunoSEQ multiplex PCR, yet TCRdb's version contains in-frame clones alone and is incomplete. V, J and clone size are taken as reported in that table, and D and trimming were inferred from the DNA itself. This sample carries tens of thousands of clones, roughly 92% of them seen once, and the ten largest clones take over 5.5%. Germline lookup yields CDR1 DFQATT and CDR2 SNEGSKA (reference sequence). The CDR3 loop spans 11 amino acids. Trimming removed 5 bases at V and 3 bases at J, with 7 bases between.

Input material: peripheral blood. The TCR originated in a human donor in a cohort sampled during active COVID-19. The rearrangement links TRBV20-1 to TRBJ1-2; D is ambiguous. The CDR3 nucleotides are TGCAGTGCTCCCCCCGACTATGGCTACACCTTC. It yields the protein CSAPPDYGYTF.